The clone carrying this T cell receptor (beta chain) was seen once. The CDR3 is 14 residues long. Trimming pared 3 bases from V and 2 bases from J, leaving 10 bases between. CDR1 is SGHTA and CDR2 is FQGTGA in the germline V gene. The sample comes from a study of T cell responses to AZD1222 COVID-19 vaccine. The repertoire was sequenced with immunoSEQ multiplex PCR; TCRdb's copy has only in-frame clones and lacks some. Altogether around 190,000 clones are present, roughly 90% being singletons, with the ten largest covering over 1.5%. This TCR was sampled from an adult who received the AZD1222 COVID-19 vaccine. The sample in question was peripheral blood, obtained 28 days after the second AZD1222 dose. This rearrangement joins TRBV7-3 to TRBJ1-1; D remains unclear. The DNA of the CDR3 is TGTGCCAGCAGCTTGCAACCCTTAAACACTGAAGCTTTCTTT. It translates to CASSLQPLNTEAFF. Using reference TRBV7-3 and TRBJ1-1 for the parts outside the CDR3, the full variable domain is GAGVSQTPSNKVTEKGKYVELRCDPISGHTALYWYRQSLGQGPEFLIYFQGTGAADDSGLPNDRFFAVRPEGSVSTLKIQRTERGDSAVYLCASSLQPLNTEAFFGQGTRLTVV.